The T cell receptor (beta chain) described here comes from a study of PD-1 blockade in classical Hodgkin lymphoma. Trimming took off 8 bases at V and 2 bases at J, with 15 bases between the two ends. From germline, CDR1 is MDHEN and CDR2 SYDVKM. CDR3 size: 14 residues. All trial patients relapsed after autologous stem cell transplantation. The protocol was immunoSEQ multiplex PCR, while the TCRdb copy is restricted to in-frame clones and leaves out a portion. This sample has about 100,000 clones, with 65% to 85% found just once. The material was peripheral blood mononuclear cells (PBMCs), obtained at baseline. This clonotype was sampled from a human donor with classical Hodgkin lymphoma. The genes are TRBV28 and TRBJ1-1, with TRBD1 as a possible D gene (5 bases). Written as DNA, the CDR3 is TGTGCCAGCCCCCCCCCGGGGCTAAACACTGAAGCTTTCTTT. Residues: CASPPPGLNTEAFF.